The 27 T cell receptor beta chains reported below all come from one sample, sequenced in a study of blood T cell repertoires in COVID-19. The method was immunoSEQ multiplex PCR; TCRdb's version includes in-frame clones alone and lacks a portion of them. The profile shows about 140,000 clones, about 85% of them singletons. What was sequenced was peripheral blood. The receptor set was obtained from a human donor with acute or convalescent COVID-19. The donor label of this sample is uncertain.

The rearrangement uses TRBV18 and TRBJ2-3, with D possibly matching TRBD1 (6 bases). Trimming removed 2 bases at V and 3 bases at J, with 15 bases between. Germline V gene data show CDR1 as KGHSH and CDR2 as LQKENI. This CDR3 is built from 16 residues. CDR3 DNA: TGTGCCAGCTCACCATTGGACAGCCTGGCGACAGATACGCAGTATTTT. Protein: CASSPLDSLATDTQYF.

The chain combines TRBV29-1 with TRBJ1-6; D gene unclear. Deletions cut 7 bases from V and 10 bases from J, with 20 bases between. Germline CDR1 reads SQVTM; CDR2 reads ANQGSEA. The CDR3 consists of 14 residues. CDR3 region: CSARTEWDRSPLHF. The CDR3 region has the DNA TGCAGCGCCAGGACTGAGTGGGATAGGTCACCCCTCCACTTT.

This rearrangement joins TRBV7-8 to TRBJ2-2; a possible D gene is TRBD1 (6 bases). Germline CDR1 and CDR2: SGHVS and FQNEAQ. CDR3 length: 16 amino acids. Trimming took 6 bases from V and 2 from J, leaving 16 bases between them. CDR3 region: CASRGHRIPNTGELFF. CDR3 in DNA: TGTGCCAGCAGGGGACACCGCATACCCAACACCGGGGAGCTGTTTTTT. Combining the CDR3 with reference TRBV7-8 and TRBJ2-2 gives the whole variable domain GAGVSQSPRYKVAKRGQDVALRCDPISGHVSLFWYQQALGQGPEFLTYFQNEAQLDKSGLPSDRFFAERPEGSVSTLKIQRTQQEDSAVYLCASRGHRIPNTGELFFGEGSRLTVL.

This clone was observed a few times. This chain uses TRBV19 with TRBJ1-4; 7 nucleotides agree with TRBD1. Germline V gives CDR1 LNHDA, CDR2 SQIVND (reference sequence). J was trimmed by 8 bases and V by 9 bases; bases with no gene match: 9. The CDR3 has 13 amino acids. In DNA, the CDR3 is TGTGCCAGCCTCAACAGGGGACAGGAAAAACTGTTTTTT. Translation: CASLNRGQEKLFF. The full variable domain, in which reference TRBV19 and TRBJ1-4 provide the parts outside the CDR3, is DGGITQSPKYLFRKEGQNVTLSCEQNLNHDAMYWYRQDPGQGLRLIYYSQIVNDFQKGDIAEGYSVSREKKESFPLTVTSAQKNPTAFYLCASLNRGQEKLFFGSGTQLSVL.

V and J are TRBV7-3 and TRBJ2-3; 8 bases map to TRBD2. CDR1 is SGHTA and CDR2 is FQGTGA in the germline V gene. The length of the CDR3 is 18 residues. With V trimmed by 2 bases and J by 0 bases, 10 bases remained unmatched. The CDR3 loop is CASSLEGTSGTSTDTQYF. DNA of the CDR3: TGTGCCAGCAGCTTAGAGGGAACTAGCGGCACAAGCACAGATACGCAGTATTTT.

This clone turned up a few times. V is TRBV28 and J is TRBJ1-3; TRBD1 matches 7 bases. The V gene end was trimmed by 2 bases and the J gene end by 2 bases; junction bases not matched to a gene: 6. This CDR3 region has 16 residues. CDR1 is MDHEN, CDR2 SYDVKM, per germline. The CDR3 region has the DNA TGTGCCAGCAGTTTAAGTCCAGGGGGTCCTGGAAACACCATATATTTT. Translating gives CASSLSPGGPGNTIYF.

Here the CDR3 reads CATSDRDRGGTDTQYF. CDR3 DNA sequence: TGTGCCACCAGTGATCGGGACAGGGGGGGCACAGATACGCAGTATTTT. The J gene is TRBJ2-3, the V gene TRBV24-1, with 11 bases fitting TRBD1. Germline CDR1 and CDR2: KGHDR and SFDVKD. V dropped 3 bases and J dropped 1; count of bases not matched to a gene: 2. This CDR3 has 16 residues.

V is TRBV4-3 and J is TRBJ1-3; no clear D. V lost 4 bases to trimming and J lost 0 bases, with 13 bases between them. Germline CDR1 reads LGHNA; CDR2 reads YSLEER. The CDR3 has 16 amino acids. CDR3 sequence: CASSRTSGPSGNTIYF. The CDR3 nucleotides read TGCGCCAGCAGCCGCACGTCGGGTCCCTCTGGAAACACCATATATTTT.

The chain couples TRBV7-3 to TRBJ2-7, with D hard to call. The CDR3 length is 14 residues. V was clipped by 5 bases and J by 0 bases, with 11 bases between them. The germline V gene encodes CDR1 SGHTA and CDR2 FQGTGA. In DNA form, the CDR3 reads TGTGCCAGCAGCACTGATCCCTCCTCCTACGAGCAGTACTTC. This sequence encodes CASSTDPSSYEQYF.

The V gene is TRBV4-1, the J gene TRBJ1-6; TRBD1 agrees at 9 bases. The germline V gene encodes CDR1 MGHRA and CDR2 YSYEKL. The CDR3 has 14 residues. V lost 3 bases and J lost 8; bases outside the gene matches: 2. The CDR3 bases are TGCGCCAGCAGCCACGGGACAGGGTATTCACCCCTCCACTTT. Translating gives CASSHGTGYSPLHF.

This chain links TRBV5-6 with TRBJ2-1; D is unclear. CDR1 is SGHDT and CDR2 is YYEEEE in the germline V gene. The CDR3 runs to 12 residues. Deletions cut 1 base from V and 10 bases from J, with 9 bases between. The CDR3 loop reads CASSLPTGEQFF. The CDR3 nucleotides are TGTGCCAGCAGCTTGCCTACCGGGGAGCAGTTCTTC.

CDR3 amino acids: CASSDSSGVYTF. The CDR3 DNA reads TGTGCCAGCAGTGACTCTTCAGGGGTTTACACCTTC. The chain links TRBV6-4 to TRBJ1-2, with D possibly being TRBD1 (6 bases). The CDR3 runs to 12 residues. Germline V gives CDR1 MRHNA, CDR2 SNTAGT. With 0 bases removed from V and 11 bases from J, the gap between germline ends came to 10 bases.

This chain joins TRBV14 and TRBJ2-3, with 7 nucleotides matching TRBD2. CDR1 is SGHDN and CDR2 is FVKESK in the germline V gene. V dropped 4 bases and J dropped 2; count of bases not matched to a gene: 9. This CDR3 region has 16 residues. For the CDR3, the DNA is TGTGCCAGCAGCCCCCTTTGGGGGGGGGACACAGATACGCAGTATTTT. Translation: CASSPLWGGDTDTQYF.

The chain employs TRBV12-1 and TRBJ2-4; the D segment call TRBD1 is taken from the table without a DNA check. TRBV12-1 is deemed a pseudogene. The CDR3 has 16 amino acids. In DNA form, the CDR3 reads TGTGCCAGCAGCGCCAGGGGATTGGGGTCCAAAAACATTCAGTACTTC. Protein sequence: CASSARGLGSKNIQYF.

The V call is TRBV10-3, the J call TRBJ2-2, with 8 bases aligning to TRBD2. The V and J ends lost 1 base and 4 bases, in that order; junction bases with no gene match: 8. Germline V gives CDR1 ENHRY, CDR2 SYGVKD. The CDR3 runs to 17 residues. The CDR3 region is CAISELEAGVGTGELFF. DNA of the CDR3: TGTGCCATCAGTGAGTTGGAAGCGGGAGTCGGCACCGGGGAGCTGTTTTTT.

The chain has TRBV2 and TRBJ1-6; TRBD1 aligns across 7 bases. Trimming cost V 6 bases and J 10 bases; bases outside gene matches: 9. Germline lookup yields CDR1 SNHLY and CDR2 FYNNEI. The CDR3 is 14 residues long. The CDR3 protein is CASRDRAPASPLHF. CDR3 bases: TGTGCCAGCAGAGACAGGGCCCCGGCATCACCCCTCCACTTT.

The DNA for the CDR3 is TGCGCCAGCAGCTCCTTAGCGGGGGGGAACACCGGGGAGCTGTTTTTT. Translation: CASSSLAGGNTGELFF. The V gene is TRBV5-1, the J gene TRBJ2-2; 10 positions match TRBD2. The germline V gene has CDR1 SGHRS and CDR2 YFSETQ. Unmatched junction bases numbered 3, after V lost 3 bases and J lost 1 base. The CDR3 consists of 16 residues.

The rearrangement uses TRBV11-2 and TRBJ1-1, with D unclear. Germline V gene data show CDR1 as SGHAT and CDR2 as FQNNGV. The length of the CDR3 is 14 residues. Trimming left V 4 bases short and J 1 base short, with 10 bases between. CDR3 DNA sequence: TGTGCCAGCAGCTCCTTCACATCGAACACTGAAGCTTTCTTT. It is translated as CASSSFTSNTEAFF.

This sequence joins TRBV18 and TRBJ1-6, with TRBD1 as a possible D gene (6 bases). V dropped 4 bases and J dropped 19 bases, with 17 bases sitting between them. CDR3 length equals 12 residues. The V gene's germline CDR1 is KGHSH and CDR2 LQKENI. In nucleotides, the CDR3 is TGTGCCAGCTCACTGAACCGACAGGAGTATCACTTT. Protein sequence: CASSLNRQEYHF.

This clone came up once. J is TRBJ1-2 and V is TRBV2; 8 nucleotides line up with TRBD1. The CDR3 consists of 13 residues. J was trimmed by 11 bases and V by 0 bases; bases with no gene match: 5. The germline V gene encodes CDR1 SNHLY and CDR2 FYNNEI. CDR3 DNA sequence: TGTGCCAGCAGTGAAGCGCGACAGGGGAAGTACACCTTC. It translates to CASSEARQGKYTF. The full variable domain, its missing parts supplied by reference TRBV2 and TRBJ1-2, is EPEVTQTPSHQVTQMGQEVILRCVPISNHLYFYWYRQILGQKVEFLVSFYNNEISEKSEIFDDQFSVERPDGSNFTLKIRSTKLEDSAMYFCASSEARQGKYTFGSGTRLTVV.

Only a few counts were recorded for this clone. The chain has TRBV10-1 and TRBJ2-1, with 9 bases matching TRBD2. The germline V gene has CDR1 WNHNN and CDR2 SYGVQD (reference sequence). The CDR3 extends over 14 amino acids. V trimming: 8 bases; J trimming: 16 bases; junction bases outside the gene matches: 18. CDR3 amino acids: CASLFRDPEAGGFF. CDR3 nucleotides: TGCGCCAGCCTCTTCCGGGACCCTGAAGCGGGAGGTTTCTTC.

The chain's CDR3 is CASTLTGNTEAFF. For the CDR3, the DNA is TGTGCCAGCACTCTAACAGGGAACACTGAAGCTTTCTTT. J is TRBJ1-1 and V is TRBV6-5; a weak D match, TRBD1 (5 bases). Germline V lookup: CDR1 MNHEY, CDR2 SVGAGI. Deletions cut 7 bases from V and 1 base from J, with 10 bases between. The CDR3 runs 13 residues.

The chain has TRBV4-1 and TRBJ1-2; D gene unclear. V lost 4 bases, J lost 3 bases, and 15 bases lay in between. CDR1 is MGHRA, CDR2 YSYEKL, per germline. The CDR3 covers 15 residues. The CDR3 is CASSPLVDSYYGYTF. CDR3 sequence (DNA): TGCGCCAGCAGCCCTCTCGTCGACTCCTACTATGGCTACACCTTC.

The chain combines TRBV5-6 with TRBJ1-5; 7 nucleotides agree with TRBD1. The CDR3 has 17 residues. Germline CDR1 and CDR2: SGHDT and YYEEEE. Trimming removed 3 bases from V and 1 base from J; junction bases left unmatched: 10. The CDR3 protein is CASSSWGQPQSNQPQHF. CDR3 DNA: TGTGCCAGCAGCTCGTGGGGACAGCCCCAGAGCAATCAGCCCCAGCATTTT.

The gene calls are TRBV2 and TRBJ1-4, with a weak D call TRBD1 (5 bases). There are 16 residues in the CDR3. The germline V gene encodes CDR1 SNHLY and CDR2 FYNNEI. Trimming removed 7 bases at V and 5 bases at J, with 20 bases between. The CDR3 here is CASNHGIGAGNEKLFF. The DNA for the CDR3 is TGTGCCAGCAATCACGGTATTGGGGCAGGGAATGAAAAACTGTTTTTT.

The rearrangement uses TRBV5-1 and TRBJ2-3, with D possibly matching TRBD2 (7 bases). The CDR3 consists of 14 residues. Germline V CDR1 and CDR2: SGHRS, YFSETQ. The V end lost 6 bases, the J end lost 4 bases, and 15 bases lay between the germline ends. This CDR3 is CASKVGGQADTQYF. In nucleotides, the CDR3 is TGCGCCAGCAAGGTGGGGGGGCAGGCAGATACGCAGTATTTT.

The V and J genes are TRBV29-1 and TRBJ1-1; TRBD1 agrees at 9 bases. With 3 bases clipped from V and 1 base from J, the junction kept 6 bases outside the gene matches. This CDR3 is built from 15 residues. Germline V gene sequence: CDR1 SQVTM, CDR2 ANQGSEA. Written as DNA, the CDR3 is TGCAGCGTTGAGCCAACAGGGGGCCAGAACACTGAAGCTTTCTTT. It yields the protein CSVEPTGGQNTEAFF.